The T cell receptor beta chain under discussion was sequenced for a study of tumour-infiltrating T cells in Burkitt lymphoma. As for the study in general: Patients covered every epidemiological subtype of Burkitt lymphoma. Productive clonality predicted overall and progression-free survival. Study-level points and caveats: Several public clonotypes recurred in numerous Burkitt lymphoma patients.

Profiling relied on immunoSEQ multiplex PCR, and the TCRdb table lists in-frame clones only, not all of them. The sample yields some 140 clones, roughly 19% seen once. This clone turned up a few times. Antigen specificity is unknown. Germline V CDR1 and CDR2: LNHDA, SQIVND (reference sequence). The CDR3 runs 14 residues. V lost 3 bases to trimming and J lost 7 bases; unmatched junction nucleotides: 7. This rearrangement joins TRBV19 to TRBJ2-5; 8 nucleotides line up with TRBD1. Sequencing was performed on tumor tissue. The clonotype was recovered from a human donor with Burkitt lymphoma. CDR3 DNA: TGTGCCAGTAGTATCCCAGGGGGCGAGGGGACCCAGTACTTC. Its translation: CASSIPGGEGTQYF.